Below are 17 T cell receptor beta chains sequenced from a single sample in a study of beta chain features in type 1 diabetes. As every portion of the isolated RNA was reverse transcribed, the sequencing read expressed TCRB transcripts. Libraries were prepared by immunoSEQ multiplex PCR; TCRdb keeps only in-frame clonotypes and omits some of them. This table holds more than 150,000 clones, 10% to 15% found once. The source material was central memory CD4+ T cells from blood. These receptors were obtained from a woman aged 18-35 years in good health.

This clone was seen only a few times. V gene TRBV14 combines with J gene TRBJ1-1; possibly TRBD1 for D (5 bases). The CDR3 runs 13 residues. Looked up from germline, CDR1 is SGHDN and CDR2 is FVKESK. V lost 6 bases, J lost 4 bases, and 12 bases lay in between. The CDR3 sequence: CASSSWRGTEAFF. The CDR3 nucleotides read TGTGCCAGCAGTTCTTGGAGGGGCACTGAAGCTTTCTTT.

In this sample, this clone turned up a few times. The chain recombines TRBV14 with TRBJ2-3, with unresolved D. CDR1 is SGHDN and CDR2 is FVKESK in the germline V gene. Trimming removed 2 bases at V and 5 bases at J, with 5 bases between. The CDR3 loop spans 12 amino acids. The CDR3 here is CASSQLRDTQYF. The CDR3 region has the DNA TGTGCCAGCAGCCAATTGCGAGATACGCAGTATTTT.

This clone was seen more than once but under ten times. The V and J genes are TRBV29-1 and TRBJ2-1, with 9 bases fitting TRBD2. This CDR3 is 16 amino acids long. CDR1 and CDR2 (germline): SQVTM, ANQGSEA. V lost 1 base, J lost 0 bases, and 4 bases stayed unmatched. CDR3 in amino acids: CSVEATSGFSYNEQFF. Written as DNA, the CDR3 is TGCAGCGTTGAAGCGACTAGCGGTTTCTCCTACAATGAGCAGTTCTTC.

V usage is TRBV30 and J usage is TRBJ2-5; possibly TRBD1 for D (6 bases). CDR1 and CDR2 from the germline V gene are GTSNPN and SVGIG (reference sequence). V dropped 5 bases and J dropped 2 bases, with 15 bases sitting between them. There are 14 residues in the CDR3. CDR3 sequence reads: CAWGPDDRQETQYF. In DNA, the CDR3 is TGTGCCTGGGGCCCCGATGACAGGCAAGAGACCCAGTACTTC. The full variable domain, with the rest looked up from reference TRBV30 and TRBJ2-5, is SQTIHQWPATLVQPVGSPLSLECTVEGTSNPNLYWYRQAAGRGLQLLFYSVGIGQISSEVPQNLSASRPQDRQFILSSKKLLLSDSGFYLCAWGPDDRQETQYFGPGTRLLVL.

This clone was detected only a few times. The V and J genes are TRBV5-4 and TRBJ2-5, with TRBD1 matching over 10 bases. With 5 bases clipped from V and 3 bases from J, the junction kept 7 bases outside the gene matches. The CDR3 spans 15 residues. Germline V lookup: CDR1 SGHNT, CDR2 YYREEE (reference sequence). The CDR3 region is CASRDLGQGEETQYF. CDR3 nucleotide sequence: TGTGCCAGCAGGGACCTAGGACAGGGGGAAGAGACCCAGTACTTC.

The chain joins TRBV7-2 to TRBJ2-7; 8 positions agree with TRBD2. The CDR3 runs to 16 residues. Germline CDR1 is SGHTA and CDR2 is FQGNSA. Trimming removed 6 bases from V and 5 bases from J; junction bases left unmatched: 15. The CDR3 DNA reads as TGTGCCAGCAGTTTTCGCCCCGGGGGGGGCCGGAACGAGCAGTACTTC. Protein sequence: CASSFRPGGGRNEQYF.

V gene TRBV11-2 combines with J gene TRBJ2-1; 14 bases are shared with TRBD2. V gave up 1 base and J gave up 12 bases; unmatched junction bases: 14. The CDR3 runs to 18 residues. Germline assignment: CDR1 SGHAT and CDR2 FQNNGV. Here the CDR3 reads CASSLVVGLAGAGRLQFF. The CDR3 coding sequence is TGTGCCAGCAGCTTAGTGGTGGGACTAGCGGGAGCTGGTCGTTTGCAGTTCTTC.

The J gene is TRBJ2-1, the V gene TRBV28; 7 bases align to TRBD2. Trimming took 7 bases from V and 6 from J; bases not matched to a gene: 3. This CDR3 is built from 12 residues. The germline V gene encodes CDR1 MDHEN and CDR2 SYDVKM. CDR3: CASTTSVNEQFF. CDR3 in DNA: TGTGCCAGCACCACTAGCGTCAATGAGCAGTTCTTC.

Of note for this clone: The sample contains more than one DNA sequence encoding this CDR3. This chain joins TRBV29-1 and TRBJ1-2, with D possibly TRBD1 on 6 matching bases. The CDR3 is 12 residues long. The germline CDR1 and CDR2 sequences are SQVTM and ANQGSEA. Trimming took off 4 bases at V and 5 bases at J, with 11 bases between the two ends. The CDR3 spells CSVGEQGYGYTF. The CDR3 DNA is TGCAGCGTTGGGGAACAGGGTTATGGCTACACCTTC.

This clone appeared a few times. The chain uses TRBV14 and TRBJ1-2; TRBD1 matches 7 bases. In germline, CDR1 is SGHDN, CDR2 FVKESK. The CDR3 loop spans 13 amino acids. Trimming removed 4 bases from V and 8 bases from J; junction bases left unmatched: 7. The CDR3 loop reads CASSPTRQGGYTF. In DNA, the CDR3 is TGTGCCAGCAGCCCCACTAGACAGGGAGGCTACACCTTC.

The chain recombines TRBV5-1 with TRBJ2-3; 12 nucleotides align to TRBD2. CDR1 and CDR2 (germline): SGHRS, YFSETQ. V lost 6 bases to trimming and J lost 5 bases; unmatched junction nucleotides: 4. The CDR3 covers 14 residues. CDR3 in amino acids: CASTTGLAGDTQYF. Here the CDR3 DNA reads TGCGCCAGCACTACGGGACTAGCGGGAGATACGCAGTATTTT. The entire variable domain, with the rest obtained from reference TRBV5-1 and TRBJ2-3, is as follows: KAGVTQTPRYLIKTRGQQVTLSCSPISGHRSVSWYQQTPGQGLQFLFEYFSETQRNKGNFPGRFSGRQFSNSRSEMNVSTLELGDSALYLCASTTGLAGDTQYFGPGTRLTVL.

The CDR3 DNA reads TGTGCCAGCAGCACAGAAGAGACCCAGTACTTC. This gives the protein CASSTEETQYF. J is TRBJ2-5 and V is TRBV5-6; no firm D call. CDR1 is SGHDT, CDR2 YYEEEE, per germline. Deletions cut 4 bases from V and 3 bases from J, with 4 bases between. The CDR3 covers 11 residues.

This clone occurred a few times. The same CDR3 can be traced to other DNA sequences in this sample. This chain connects TRBV5-1 to TRBJ2-3, with 11 nucleotides matching TRBD2. V lost 5 bases, J lost 6 bases, and 5 bases stayed unmatched. CDR3 length equals 14 residues. Per the germline V gene, CDR1 is SGHRS and CDR2 is YFSETQ. The CDR3 here is CASRIAGGTDTQYF. The CDR3, as DNA: TGCGCCAGCAGGATAGCGGGGGGGACGGATACGCAGTATTTT.

The V gene is TRBV20-1, the J gene TRBJ2-3; no clear D. CDR1 DFQATT and CDR2 SNEGSKA come from the germline V gene (reference sequence). V lost 3 bases, J lost 6 bases, and 7 bases lay in between. The CDR3 spans 11 residues. Here the CDR3 DNA reads TGCAGTGCTAGCATCCGGGATACGCAGTATTTT. It specifies CSASIRDTQYF.

The V call is TRBV2, the J call TRBJ2-1; tentatively, D is TRBD1 (5 bases). V gave up 6 bases and J gave up 4 bases, with 10 bases separating them. CDR1 and CDR2 from the germline V gene are SNHLY and FYNNEI. CDR3 size: 13 residues. CDR3 sequence (DNA): TGTGCCAGCAGGGTAGACAGTTACAATGAGCAGTTCTTC. Protein sequence: CASRVDSYNEQFF.

The J gene is TRBJ2-1, the V gene TRBV11-3; TRBD1 might be the D (6 bases). The V end lost 3 bases, the J end lost 8 bases, and 14 bases lay between the germline ends. CDR3 length: 14 amino acids. Germline V CDR1 and CDR2: SGHNT, YENEEA. The CDR3 DNA reads as TGTGCCAGCAGCTTCCTCACAGGGAGCGATGAGCAGTTCTTC. Translation: CASSFLTGSDEQFF. The complete variable domain, with remaining parts taken from reference TRBV11-3 and TRBJ2-1, reads EAGVVQSPRYKIIEKKQPVAFWCNPISGHNTLYWYLQNLGQGPELLIRYENEEAVDDSQLPKDRFSAERLKGVDSTLKIQPAELGDSAVYLCASSFLTGSDEQFFGPGTRLTVL.

The gene calls are TRBV29-1 and TRBJ2-7; 10 nucleotides line up with TRBD2. This CDR3 is 14 amino acids long. The germline gives CDR1 SQVTM, CDR2 ANQGSEA. Trimming at V came to 3 bases and at J to 5 bases, leaving 7 bases not matched to a gene. The CDR3 loop is CSVERIGTSDEQYF. The CDR3 coding sequence is TGCAGCGTTGAGCGAATCGGGACTAGCGACGAGCAGTACTTC.